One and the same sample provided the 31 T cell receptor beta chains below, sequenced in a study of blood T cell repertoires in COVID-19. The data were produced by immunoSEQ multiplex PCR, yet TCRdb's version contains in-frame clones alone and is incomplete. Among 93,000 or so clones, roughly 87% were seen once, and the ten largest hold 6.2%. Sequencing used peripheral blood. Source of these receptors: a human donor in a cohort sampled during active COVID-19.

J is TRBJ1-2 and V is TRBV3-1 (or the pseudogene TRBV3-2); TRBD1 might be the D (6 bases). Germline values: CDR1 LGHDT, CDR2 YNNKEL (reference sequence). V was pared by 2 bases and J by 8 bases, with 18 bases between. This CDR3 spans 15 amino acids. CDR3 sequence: CASSQNIDRLGGYTF. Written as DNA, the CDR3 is TGTGCCAGCAGCCAAAACATTGACAGGCTCGGAGGCTACACCTTC.

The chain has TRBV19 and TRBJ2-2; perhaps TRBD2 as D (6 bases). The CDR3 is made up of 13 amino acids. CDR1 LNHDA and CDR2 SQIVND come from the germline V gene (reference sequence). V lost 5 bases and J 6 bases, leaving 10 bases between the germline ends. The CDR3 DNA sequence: TGTGCCAGTAGTCCTAGCGTGGCCGGGGAGCTGTTTTTT. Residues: CASSPSVAGELFF.

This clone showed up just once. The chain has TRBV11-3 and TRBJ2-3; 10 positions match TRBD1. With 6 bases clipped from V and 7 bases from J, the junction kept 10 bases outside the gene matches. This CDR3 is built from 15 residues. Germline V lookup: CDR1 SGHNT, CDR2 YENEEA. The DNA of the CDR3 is TGTGCCAGCAGTTCCTCGGGACAGGGGTCAAATACGCAGTATTTT. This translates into CASSSSGQGSNTQYF.

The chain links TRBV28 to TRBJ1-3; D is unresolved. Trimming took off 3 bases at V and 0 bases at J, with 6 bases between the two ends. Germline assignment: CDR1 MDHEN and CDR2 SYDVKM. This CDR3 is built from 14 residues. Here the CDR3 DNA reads TGTGCCAGCAGTTTTTCCAGCTCTGGAAACACCATATATTTT. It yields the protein CASSFSSSGNTIYF.

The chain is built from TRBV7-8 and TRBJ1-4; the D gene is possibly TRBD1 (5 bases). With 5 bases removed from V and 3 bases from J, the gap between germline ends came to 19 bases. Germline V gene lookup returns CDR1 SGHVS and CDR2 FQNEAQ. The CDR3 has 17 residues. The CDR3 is CASSVRRGGGSNEKLFF. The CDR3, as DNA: TGTGCCAGCAGCGTTAGGAGGGGTGGGGGTTCTAATGAAAAACTGTTTTTT.

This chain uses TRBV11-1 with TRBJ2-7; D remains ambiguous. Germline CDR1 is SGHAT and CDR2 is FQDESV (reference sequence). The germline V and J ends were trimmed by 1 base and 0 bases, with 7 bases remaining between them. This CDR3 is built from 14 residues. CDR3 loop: CASSLVRSSYEQYF. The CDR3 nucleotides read TGTGCCAGCAGCTTAGTCCGGAGCTCCTACGAGCAGTACTTC.

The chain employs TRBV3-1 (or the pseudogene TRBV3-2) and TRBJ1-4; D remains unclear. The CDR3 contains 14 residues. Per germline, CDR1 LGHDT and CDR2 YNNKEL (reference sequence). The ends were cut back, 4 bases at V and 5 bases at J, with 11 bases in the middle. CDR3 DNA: TGTGCCAGCAGCCCCTGGAGTGGAAATGAAAAACTGTTTTTT. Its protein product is CASSPWSGNEKLFF.

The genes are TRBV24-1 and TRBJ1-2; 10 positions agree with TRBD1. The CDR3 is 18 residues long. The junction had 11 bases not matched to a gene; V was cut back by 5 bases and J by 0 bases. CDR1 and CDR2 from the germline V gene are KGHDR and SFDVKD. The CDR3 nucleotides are TGTGCCACCAGTGGCAAGACAGGGGGCCACAGGGCTAACTATGGCTACACCTTC. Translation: CATSGKTGGHRANYGYTF.

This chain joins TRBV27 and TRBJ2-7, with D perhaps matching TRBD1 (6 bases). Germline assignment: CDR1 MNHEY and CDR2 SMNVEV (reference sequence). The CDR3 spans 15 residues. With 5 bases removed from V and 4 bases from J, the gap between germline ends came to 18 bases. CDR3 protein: CASSPTGWKTYEQYF. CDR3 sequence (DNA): TGTGCCAGCAGTCCCACAGGGTGGAAGACGTACGAGCAGTACTTC.

CDR3 protein: CATVGAPDNQPQHF. The CDR3 DNA follows: TGTGCCACCGTGGGGGCACCGGACAATCAGCCCCAGCATTTT. V and J are TRBV28 and TRBJ1-5, with D possibly TRBD1 on 6 matching bases. The V end lost 10 bases, the J end lost 3 bases, and 16 bases lay between the germline ends. The length of the CDR3 is 14 residues. Germline values: CDR1 MDHEN, CDR2 SYDVKM.

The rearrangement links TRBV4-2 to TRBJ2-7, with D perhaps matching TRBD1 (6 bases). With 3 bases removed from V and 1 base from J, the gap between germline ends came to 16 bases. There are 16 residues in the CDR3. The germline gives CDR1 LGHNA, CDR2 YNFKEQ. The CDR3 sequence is CASSHAQGLVSYEQYF. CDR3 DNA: TGTGCCAGCAGCCATGCACAGGGATTAGTTTCCTACGAGCAGTACTTC.

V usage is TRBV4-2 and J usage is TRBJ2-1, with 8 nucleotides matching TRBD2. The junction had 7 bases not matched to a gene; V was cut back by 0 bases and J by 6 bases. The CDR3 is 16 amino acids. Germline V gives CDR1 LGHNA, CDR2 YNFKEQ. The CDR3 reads CASSQDSGGPFNEQFF. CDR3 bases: TGTGCCAGCAGCCAAGACTCGGGGGGGCCTTTCAATGAGCAGTTCTTC.

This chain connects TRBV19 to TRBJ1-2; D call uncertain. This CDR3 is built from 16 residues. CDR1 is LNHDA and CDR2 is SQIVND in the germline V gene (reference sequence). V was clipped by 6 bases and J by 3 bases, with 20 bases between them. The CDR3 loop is CASSSLSENSYYGYTF. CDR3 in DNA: TGTGCCAGTAGCAGCCTCTCGGAGAATTCCTACTATGGCTACACCTTC.

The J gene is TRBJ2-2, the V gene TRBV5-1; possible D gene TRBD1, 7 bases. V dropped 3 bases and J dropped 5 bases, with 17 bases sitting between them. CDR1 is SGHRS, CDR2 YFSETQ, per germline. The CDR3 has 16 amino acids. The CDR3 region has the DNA TGCGCCAGCAGCTCCTACCCGACAGGGAGGACCGGGGAGCTGTTTTTT. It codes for CASSSYPTGRTGELFF.

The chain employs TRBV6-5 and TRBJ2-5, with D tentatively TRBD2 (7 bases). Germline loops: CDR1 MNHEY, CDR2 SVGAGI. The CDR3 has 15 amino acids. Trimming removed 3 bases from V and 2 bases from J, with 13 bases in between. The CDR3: CASSYRGGEQETQYF. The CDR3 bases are TGTGCCAGCAGTTATAGGGGGGGCGAACAAGAGACCCAGTACTTC.

CDR3: CASSLALSGRAPEQFF. CDR3 DNA sequence: TGTGCCAGCAGCTTAGCGCTAAGCGGGAGGGCCCCTGAGCAGTTCTTC. The V and J genes are TRBV7-9 and TRBJ2-1; 10 nucleotides agree with TRBD2. This CDR3 has 16 residues. Germline lookup yields CDR1 SEHNR and CDR2 FQNEAQ (reference sequence). The ends lost 0 bases at V and 9 bases at J; junction bases unmatched: 8.

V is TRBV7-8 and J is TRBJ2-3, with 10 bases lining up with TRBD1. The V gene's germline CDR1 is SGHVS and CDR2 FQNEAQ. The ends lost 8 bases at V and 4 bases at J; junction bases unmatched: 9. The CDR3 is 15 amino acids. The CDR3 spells CASLVTGGLADTQYF. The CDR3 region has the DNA TGTGCCAGCCTTGTGACAGGGGGCTTGGCAGATACGCAGTATTTT.

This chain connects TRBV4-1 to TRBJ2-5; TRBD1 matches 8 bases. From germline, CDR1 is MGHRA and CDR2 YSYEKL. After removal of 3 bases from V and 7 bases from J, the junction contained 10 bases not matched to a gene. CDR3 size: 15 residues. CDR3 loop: CASSHSPGDRGTQYF. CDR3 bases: TGCGCCAGCAGCCACTCTCCGGGTGACAGGGGGACCCAGTACTTC.

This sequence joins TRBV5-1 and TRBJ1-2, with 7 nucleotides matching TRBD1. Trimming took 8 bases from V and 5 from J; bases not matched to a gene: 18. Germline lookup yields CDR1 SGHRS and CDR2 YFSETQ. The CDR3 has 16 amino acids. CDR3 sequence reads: CASSHDRDPDPYGYTF. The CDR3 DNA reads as TGCGCCAGTAGTCATGACAGGGACCCTGACCCTTATGGCTACACCTTC.

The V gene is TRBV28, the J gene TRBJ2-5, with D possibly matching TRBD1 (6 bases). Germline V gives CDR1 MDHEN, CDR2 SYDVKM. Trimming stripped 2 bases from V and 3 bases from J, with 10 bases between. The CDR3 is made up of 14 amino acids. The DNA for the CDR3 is TGTGCCAGCAGTTTACAGGGGCAGAAAGAGACCCAGTACTTC. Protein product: CASSLQGQKETQYF.

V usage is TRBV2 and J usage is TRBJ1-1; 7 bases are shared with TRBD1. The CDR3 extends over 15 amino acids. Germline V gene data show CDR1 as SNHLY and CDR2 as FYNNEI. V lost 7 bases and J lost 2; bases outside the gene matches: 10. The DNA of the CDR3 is TGTGCCAGCACTGTGATGCGGGACAGCAACACTGAAGCTTTCTTT. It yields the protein CASTVMRDSNTEAFF.

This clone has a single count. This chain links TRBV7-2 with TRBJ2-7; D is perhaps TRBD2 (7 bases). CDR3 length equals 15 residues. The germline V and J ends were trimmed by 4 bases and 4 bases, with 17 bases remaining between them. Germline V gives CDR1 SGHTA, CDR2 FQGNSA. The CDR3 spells CASSSGGPSNYEQYF. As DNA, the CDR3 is TGTGCCAGCAGCTCCGGGGGGCCGTCGAATTACGAGCAGTACTTC.

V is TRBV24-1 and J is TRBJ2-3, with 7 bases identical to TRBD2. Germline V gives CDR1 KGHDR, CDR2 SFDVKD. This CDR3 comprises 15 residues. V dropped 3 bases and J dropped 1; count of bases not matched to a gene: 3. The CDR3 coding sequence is TGTGCCACCAGTGATAGACTAGCTGGCACAGATACGCAGTATTTT. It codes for CATSDRLAGTDTQYF.

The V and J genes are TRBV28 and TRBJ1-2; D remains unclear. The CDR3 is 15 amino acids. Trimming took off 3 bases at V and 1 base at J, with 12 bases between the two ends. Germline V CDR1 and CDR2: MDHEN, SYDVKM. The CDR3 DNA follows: TGTGCCAGCAGTTTGTCCAGCCGGGGTAACTATGGCTACACCTTC. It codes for CASSLSSRGNYGYTF.

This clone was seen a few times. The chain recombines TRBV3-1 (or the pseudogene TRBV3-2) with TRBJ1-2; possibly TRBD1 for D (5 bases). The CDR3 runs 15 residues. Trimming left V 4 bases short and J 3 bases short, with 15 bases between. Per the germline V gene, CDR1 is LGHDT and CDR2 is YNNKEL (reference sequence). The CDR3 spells CASSRGGTPYYGYTF. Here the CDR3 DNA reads TGTGCCAGCAGCCGTGGGGGGACCCCCTACTATGGCTACACCTTC.

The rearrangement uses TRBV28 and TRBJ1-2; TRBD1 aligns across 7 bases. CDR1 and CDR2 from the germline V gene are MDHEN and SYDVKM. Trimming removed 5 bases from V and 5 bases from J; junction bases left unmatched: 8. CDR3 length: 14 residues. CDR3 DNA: TGTGCCAGCAGTCCCTGGACAGGATATTATGGCTACACCTTC. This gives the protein CASSPWTGYYGYTF.

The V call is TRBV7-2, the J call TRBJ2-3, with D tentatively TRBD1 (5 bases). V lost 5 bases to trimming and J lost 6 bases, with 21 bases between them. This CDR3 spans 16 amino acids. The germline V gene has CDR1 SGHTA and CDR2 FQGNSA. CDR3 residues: CASSPEVGRLFDTQYF. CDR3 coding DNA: TGTGCCAGCAGCCCAGAGGTGGGGCGCCTCTTTGATACGCAGTATTTT.

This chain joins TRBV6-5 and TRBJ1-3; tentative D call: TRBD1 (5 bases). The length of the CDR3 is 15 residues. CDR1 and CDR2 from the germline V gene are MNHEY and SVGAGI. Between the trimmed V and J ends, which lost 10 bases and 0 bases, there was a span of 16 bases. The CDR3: CATTKGYSSGNTIYF. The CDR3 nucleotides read TGTGCCACAACCAAGGGGTATAGCTCTGGAAACACCATATATTTT.

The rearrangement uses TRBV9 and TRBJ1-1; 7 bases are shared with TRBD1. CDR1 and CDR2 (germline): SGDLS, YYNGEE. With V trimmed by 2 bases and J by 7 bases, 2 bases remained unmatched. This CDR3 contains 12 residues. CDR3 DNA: TGTGCCAGCAGCGTCCAGGGGGGTGAAGCTTTCTTT. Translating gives CASSVQGGEAFF. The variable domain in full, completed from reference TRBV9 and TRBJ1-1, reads DSGVTQTPKHLITATGQRVTLRCSPRSGDLSVYWYQQSLDQGLQFLIQYYNGEERAKGNILERFSAQQFPDLHSELNLSSLELGDSALYFCASSVQGGEAFFGQGTRLTVV.

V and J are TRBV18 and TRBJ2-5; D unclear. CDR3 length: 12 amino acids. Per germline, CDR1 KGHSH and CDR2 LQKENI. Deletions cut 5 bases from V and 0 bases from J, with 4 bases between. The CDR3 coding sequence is TGTGCCAGCTCAGCGTACCAAGAGACCCAGTACTTC. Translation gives CASSAYQETQYF.

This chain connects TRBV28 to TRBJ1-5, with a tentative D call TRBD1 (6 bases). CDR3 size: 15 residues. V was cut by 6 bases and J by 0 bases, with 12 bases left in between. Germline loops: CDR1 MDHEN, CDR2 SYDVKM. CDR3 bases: TGTGCCAGCAGGCCACAGGGAGCTAGCAATCAGCCCCAGCATTTT. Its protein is CASRPQGASNQPQHF.